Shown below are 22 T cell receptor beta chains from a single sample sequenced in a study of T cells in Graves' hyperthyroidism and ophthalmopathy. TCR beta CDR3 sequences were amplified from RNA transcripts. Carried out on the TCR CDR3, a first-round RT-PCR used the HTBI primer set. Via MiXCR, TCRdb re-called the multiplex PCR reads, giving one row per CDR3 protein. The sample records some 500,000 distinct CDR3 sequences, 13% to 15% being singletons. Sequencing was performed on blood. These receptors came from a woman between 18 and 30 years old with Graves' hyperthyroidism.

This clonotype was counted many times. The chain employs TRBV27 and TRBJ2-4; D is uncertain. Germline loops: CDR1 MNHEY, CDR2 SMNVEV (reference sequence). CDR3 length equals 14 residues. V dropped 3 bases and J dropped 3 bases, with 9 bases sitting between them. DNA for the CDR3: TGTGCCAGCAGTTTCGGAGTGGGCAAAAACATTCAGTACTTC. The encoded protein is CASSFGVGKNIQYF.

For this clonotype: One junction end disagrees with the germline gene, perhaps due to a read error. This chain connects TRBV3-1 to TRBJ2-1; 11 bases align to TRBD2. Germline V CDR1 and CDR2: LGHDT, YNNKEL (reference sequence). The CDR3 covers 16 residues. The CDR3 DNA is TGTACCAGCAGCCAACTACCGGGACTAGCGGCTAATGAGCAGTTCTTC. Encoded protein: CTSSQLPGLAANEQFF.

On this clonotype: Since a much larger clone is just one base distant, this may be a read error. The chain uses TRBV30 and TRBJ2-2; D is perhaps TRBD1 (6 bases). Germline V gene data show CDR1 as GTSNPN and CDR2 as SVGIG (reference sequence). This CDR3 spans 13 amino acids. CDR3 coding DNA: TGTGCCGCCGGGACAACGAACGCCGGGGAGCTGTTTTTT. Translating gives CAAGTTNAGELFF.

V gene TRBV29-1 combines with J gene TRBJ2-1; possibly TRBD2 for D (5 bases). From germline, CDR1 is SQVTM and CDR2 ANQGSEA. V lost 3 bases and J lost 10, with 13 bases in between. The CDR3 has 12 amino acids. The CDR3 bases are TGCAGCGTTGAGTCGGACTTCGACGAGCAGTTCTTC. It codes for CSVESDFDEQFF.

In nucleotides, the CDR3 is TGCAGTGCTAGTCCCCCGGACACAAACATTCAGTACTTC. Its protein is CSASPPDTNIQYF. The chain joins TRBV20-1 to TRBJ2-4; a weak D match, TRBD1 (5 bases). The CDR3 is made up of 13 amino acids. V was pared by 3 bases and J by 6 bases, with 12 bases between. Germline V gene sequence: CDR1 DFQATT, CDR2 SNEGSKA (reference sequence).

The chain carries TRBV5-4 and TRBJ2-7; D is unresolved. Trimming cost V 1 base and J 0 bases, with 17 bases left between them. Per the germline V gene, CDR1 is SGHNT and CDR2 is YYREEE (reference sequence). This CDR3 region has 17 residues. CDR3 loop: CASSLLVSSRSSYEQYF. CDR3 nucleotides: TGTGCCAGCAGCTTGCTAGTTTCATCCAGGAGCTCCTACGAGCAGTACTTC.

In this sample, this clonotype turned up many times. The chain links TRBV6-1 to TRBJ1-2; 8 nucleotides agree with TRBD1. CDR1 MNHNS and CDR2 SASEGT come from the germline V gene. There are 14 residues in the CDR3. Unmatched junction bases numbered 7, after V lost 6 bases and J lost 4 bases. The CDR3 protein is CASSPLDRAYGYTF. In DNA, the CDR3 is TGTGCCAGCAGCCCTCTGGACAGGGCCTATGGCTACACCTTC.

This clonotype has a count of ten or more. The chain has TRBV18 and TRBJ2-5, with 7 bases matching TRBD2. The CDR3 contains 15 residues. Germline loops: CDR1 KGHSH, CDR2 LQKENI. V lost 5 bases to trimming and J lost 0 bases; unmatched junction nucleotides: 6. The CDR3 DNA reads TGTGCCAGCTCAAGGGCTAGCGGAGACCAAGAGACCCAGTACTTC. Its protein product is CASSRASGDQETQYF.

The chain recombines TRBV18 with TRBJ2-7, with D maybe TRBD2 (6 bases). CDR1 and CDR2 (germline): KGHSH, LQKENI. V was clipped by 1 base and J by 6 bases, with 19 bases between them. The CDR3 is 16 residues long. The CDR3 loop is CASSPRRLTSSPEQYF. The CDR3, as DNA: TGTGCCAGCTCACCACGACGCTTGACTAGTAGTCCCGAGCAGTACTTC.

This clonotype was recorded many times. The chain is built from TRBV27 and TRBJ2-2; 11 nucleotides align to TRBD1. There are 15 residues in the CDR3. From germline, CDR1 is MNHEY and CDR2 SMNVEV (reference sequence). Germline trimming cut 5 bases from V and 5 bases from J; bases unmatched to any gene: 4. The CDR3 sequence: CASSIGTGGTGELFF. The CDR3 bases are TGTGCCAGCAGTATCGGGACAGGGGGAACCGGGGAGCTGTTTTTT.

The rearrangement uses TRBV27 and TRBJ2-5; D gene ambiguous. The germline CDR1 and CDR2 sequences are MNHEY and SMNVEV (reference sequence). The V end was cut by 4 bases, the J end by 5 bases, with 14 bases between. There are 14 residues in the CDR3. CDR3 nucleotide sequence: TGTGCCAGCAGTTACTCTGGTTACCGCGAGACCCAGTACTTC. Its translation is CASSYSGYRETQYF.

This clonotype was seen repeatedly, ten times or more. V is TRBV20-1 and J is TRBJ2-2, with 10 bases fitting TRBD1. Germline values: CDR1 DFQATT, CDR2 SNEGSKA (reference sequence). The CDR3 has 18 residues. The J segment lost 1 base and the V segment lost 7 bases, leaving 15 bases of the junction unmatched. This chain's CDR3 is CSVKRQGATFGNTGELFF. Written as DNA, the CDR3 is TGCAGTGTTAAGAGACAGGGGGCGACTTTCGGGAACACCGGGGAGCTGTTTTTT.

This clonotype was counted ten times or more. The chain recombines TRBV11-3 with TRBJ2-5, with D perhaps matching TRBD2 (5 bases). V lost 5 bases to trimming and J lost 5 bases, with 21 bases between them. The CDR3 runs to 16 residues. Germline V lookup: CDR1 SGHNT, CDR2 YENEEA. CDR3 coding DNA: TGTGCCAGCAGCCCCCCGCCCTCGAGTTCGGGGGAGACCCAGTACTTC. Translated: CASSPPPSSSGETQYF.

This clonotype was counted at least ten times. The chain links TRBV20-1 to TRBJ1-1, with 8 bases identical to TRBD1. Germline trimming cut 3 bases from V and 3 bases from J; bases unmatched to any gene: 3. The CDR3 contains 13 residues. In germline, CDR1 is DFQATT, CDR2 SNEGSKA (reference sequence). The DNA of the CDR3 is TGCAGTGCTAGGGAGACAGGGGACACTGAAGCTTTCTTT. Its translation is CSARETGDTEAFF.

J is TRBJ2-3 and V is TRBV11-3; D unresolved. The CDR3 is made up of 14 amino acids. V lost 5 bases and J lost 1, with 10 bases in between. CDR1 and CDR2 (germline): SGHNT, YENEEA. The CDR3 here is CASSHPGRTDTQYF. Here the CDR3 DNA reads TGTGCCAGCAGCCACCCTGGACGCACAGATACGCAGTATTTT.

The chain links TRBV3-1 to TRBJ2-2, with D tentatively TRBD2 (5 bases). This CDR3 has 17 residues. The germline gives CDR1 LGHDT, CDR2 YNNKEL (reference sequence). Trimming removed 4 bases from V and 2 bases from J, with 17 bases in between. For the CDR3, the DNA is TGTGCCAGCAGCCGCCATCCGACTACCACAAACACCGGGGAGCTGTTTTTT. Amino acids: CASSRHPTTTNTGELFF.

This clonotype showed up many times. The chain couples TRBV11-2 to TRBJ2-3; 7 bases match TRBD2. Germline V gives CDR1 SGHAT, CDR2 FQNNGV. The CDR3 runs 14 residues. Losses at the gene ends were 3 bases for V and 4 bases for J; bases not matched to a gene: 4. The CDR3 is CASSFLAAADTQYF. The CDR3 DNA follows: TGTGCCAGCAGCTTTCTAGCGGCGGCAGATACGCAGTATTTT.

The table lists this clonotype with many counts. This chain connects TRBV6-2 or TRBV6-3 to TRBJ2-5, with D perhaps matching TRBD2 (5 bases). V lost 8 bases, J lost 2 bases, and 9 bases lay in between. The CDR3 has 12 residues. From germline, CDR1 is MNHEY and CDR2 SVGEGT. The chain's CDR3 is CASGLWQETQYF. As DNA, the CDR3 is TGTGCCAGCGGACTCTGGCAAGAGACCCAGTACTTC.

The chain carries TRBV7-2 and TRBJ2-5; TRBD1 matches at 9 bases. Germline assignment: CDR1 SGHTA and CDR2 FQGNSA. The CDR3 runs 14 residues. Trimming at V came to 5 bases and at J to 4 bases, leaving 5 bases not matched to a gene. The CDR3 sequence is CASSTRTGAETQYF. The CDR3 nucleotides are TGTGCCAGCAGCACCCGGACAGGGGCAGAGACCCAGTACTTC.

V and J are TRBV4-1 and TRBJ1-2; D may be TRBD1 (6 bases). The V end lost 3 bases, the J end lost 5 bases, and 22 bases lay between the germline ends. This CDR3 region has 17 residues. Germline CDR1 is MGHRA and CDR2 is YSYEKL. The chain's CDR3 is CASSHPPRGRGFYGYTF. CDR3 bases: TGCGCCAGCAGCCATCCCCCCCGGGGGAGGGGGTTTTATGGCTACACCTTC.

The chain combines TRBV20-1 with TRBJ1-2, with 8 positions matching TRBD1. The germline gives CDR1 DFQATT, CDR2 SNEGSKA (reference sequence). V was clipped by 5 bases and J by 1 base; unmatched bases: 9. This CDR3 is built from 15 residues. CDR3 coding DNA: TGCAGTGCTGAGGACAGGGTCTCGGGTAACTATGGCTACACCTTC. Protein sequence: CSAEDRVSGNYGYTF.

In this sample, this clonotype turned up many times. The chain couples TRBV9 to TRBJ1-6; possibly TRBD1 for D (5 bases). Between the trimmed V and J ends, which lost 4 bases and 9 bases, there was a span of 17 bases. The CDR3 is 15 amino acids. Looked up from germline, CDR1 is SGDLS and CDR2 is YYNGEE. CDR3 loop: CASSPRDSVSSPLHF. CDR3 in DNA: TGTGCCAGCAGCCCCCGAGACAGTGTTAGTTCACCCCTCCACTTT.